A selection of T cell receptor beta chains follows, all from one sample in a study of T cell responses to AZD1222 COVID-19 vaccine. The repertoire was sequenced with immunoSEQ multiplex PCR; TCRdb's copy has only in-frame clones and lacks some. The table includes around 140,000 clones, about nine tenths detected once. The sample was peripheral blood, taken on day 0 of AZD1222 vaccination. These receptor sequences come from an adult in good health. Each CDR3 is given with its conserved first and last residue. The D gene is left open where the match is weak.

V gene,D gene,J gene,CDR3 DNA,CDR3 protein
TRBV4-3,.,TRBJ1-3,TGCGCCAGCAGCCCCTATCTCGGTGGGGGAAACACCATATATTTT,CASSPYLGGGNTIYF
TRBV21-1,.,TRBJ1-5,TGTGCCAGCAGCAACGATCGGAGGGCTGGTCAGCCCCAGCATTTT,CASSNDRRAGQPQHF
TRBV27,.,TRBJ1-2,TGTGCCAGCAGTTTACAGACTAACTATGGCTACACCTTC,CASSLQTNYGYTF
TRBV6-1,.,TRBJ1-5,TGTGCCAGCAGTGAAGAGAGGCAATATAATCAGCCCCAGCATTTT,CASSEERQYNQPQHF
TRBV7-2,TRBD1,TRBJ1-2,TGTGCCAGCAGCTCCAGGGGGGAAGGCTATGGCTACACCTTC,CASSSRGEGYGYTF
TRBV5-6,.,TRBJ2-7,TGTGCCAGCAGCCCAACGCGGCGTCAGGAGCAGTACTTC,CASSPTRRQEQYF
TRBV4-1,.,TRBJ2-2,TGCGCCAGCAGCTTTACTAGAGACACCGGGGAGCTGTTTTTT,CASSFTRDTGELFF
TRBV2,.,TRBJ1-2,TGTGCCAGCAGTGGGGGATGGAGCTATGGCTACACCTTC,CASSGGWSYGYTF
TRBV19,.,TRBJ1-3,TGTGCCAGTAAATCGAGGGTTCTCCCTGGAAACACCATATATTTT,CASKSRVLPGNTIYF
TRBV29-1,.,TRBJ1-2,TGCAGCGTGGGGGGGTATGGGGCCTATGGCTACACCTTC,CSVGGYGAYGYTF
TRBV30,.,TRBJ2-3,TGTGCCTGGAGTGTACTCGTAGGGGATTTGGATACGCAGTATTTT,CAWSVLVGDLDTQYF
TRBV2,.,TRBJ1-2,TGTGCCAGCAGTGACCTCGCCCAGAGGGACGGCTACACCTTC,CASSDLAQRDGYTF